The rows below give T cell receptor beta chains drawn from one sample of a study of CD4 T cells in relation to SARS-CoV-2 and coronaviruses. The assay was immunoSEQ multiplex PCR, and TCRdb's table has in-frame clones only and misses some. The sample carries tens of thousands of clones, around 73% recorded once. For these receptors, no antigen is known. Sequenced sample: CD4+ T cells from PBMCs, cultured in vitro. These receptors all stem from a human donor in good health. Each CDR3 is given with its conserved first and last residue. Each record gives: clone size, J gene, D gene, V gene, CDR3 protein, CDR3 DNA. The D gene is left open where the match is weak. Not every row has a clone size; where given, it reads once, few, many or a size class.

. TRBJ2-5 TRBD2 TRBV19 CASSRSGGLLETQYF TGCGCCAGTAGTAGGTCGGGGGGGCTTTTGGAGACCCAGTACTTC
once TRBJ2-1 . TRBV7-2 CASSFSTGFNEQFF TGTGCCAGCAGTTTCTCGACAGGCTTCAATGAGCAGTTCTTC
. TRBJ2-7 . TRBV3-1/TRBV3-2 CASSQEGRGEQYF TGTGCCAGCAGCCAAGAAGGCAGGGGCGAGCAGTACTTC
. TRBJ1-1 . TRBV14 CASSQVVAFF TGTGCCAGCAGCCAAGTAGTGGCTTTCTTT
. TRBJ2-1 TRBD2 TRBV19 CASSLEGVFRGALAGGRYNEQFF TGTGCCAGTAGCTTAGAAGGGGTCTTCAGGGGGGCACTAGCGGGGGGTCGATACAATGAGCAGTTCTTC
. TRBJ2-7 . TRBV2 CASAVSPSYEQYF TGTGCCAGCGCCGTCTCTCCTTCCTACGAGCAGTACTTC
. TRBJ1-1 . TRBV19 CASSITGRNTEAFF TGTGCCAGTAGTATAACAGGGAGGAACACTGAAGCTTTCTTT
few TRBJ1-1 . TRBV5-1 CASSLRAQGNTEAFF TGCGCCAGCAGCTTAAGGGCCCAGGGAAACACTGAAGCTTTCTTT
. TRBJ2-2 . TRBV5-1 CASSFIVGGTGELFF TGCGCCAGCAGCTTTATCGTAGGTGGCACCGGGGAGCTGTTTTTT
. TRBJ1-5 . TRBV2 CASSSREGNQPQHF TGTGCCAGCAGTTCCAGGGAGGGAAATCAGCCCCAGCATTTT
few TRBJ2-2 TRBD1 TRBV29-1 CSVADRADGELFF TGCAGCGTGGCGGACAGGGCGGACGGGGAGCTGTTTTTT
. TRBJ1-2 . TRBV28 CASSLARGVGYTF TGTGCCAGCAGCCTCGCGCGGGGGGTCGGCTACACCTTC
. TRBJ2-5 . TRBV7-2 CASSLGVRQETQYF TGTGCCAGCAGCTTAGGGGTGAGACAAGAGACCCAGTACTTC
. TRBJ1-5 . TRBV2 CASSEADGFYSNQPQHF TGTGCCAGCAGTGAAGCCGATGGCTTTTATAGCAATCAGCCCCAGCATTTT
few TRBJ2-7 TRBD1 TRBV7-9 CASSLEDRDSPYEQYF TGTGCCAGCAGCTTAGAGGACCGGGACAGCCCATACGAGCAGTACTTC
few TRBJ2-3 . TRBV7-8 CASSTTDTQYF TGTGCCAGCAGCACTACAGATACGCAGTATTTT
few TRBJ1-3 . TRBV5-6 CASSLVAGRPGNTIYF TGTGCCAGCAGCTTGGTGGCAGGGAGGCCTGGAAACACCATATATTTT
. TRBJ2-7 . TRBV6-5 CASSYSGSGRTYEQYF TGTGCCAGCAGTTACTCTGGCAGTGGACGGACCTACGAGCAGTACTTC
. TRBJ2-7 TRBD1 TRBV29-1 CSVSGQGAYEQYF TGCAGCGTTTCCGGACAGGGGGCCTACGAGCAGTACTTC
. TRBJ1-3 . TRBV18 CASSPNPTGRQSGNTIYF TGTGCCAGCTCACCAAATCCGACAGGCAGGCAGAGTGGAAACACCATATATTTT
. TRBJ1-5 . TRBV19 CASSKRTEGVNQPQHF TGTGCCAGTAGCAAACGAACCGAGGGTGTCAATCAGCCCCAGCATTTT
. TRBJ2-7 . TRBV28 CASSPQGKQYF TGTGCCAGCAGTCCCCAGGGGAAACAGTACTTC
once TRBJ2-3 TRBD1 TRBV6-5 CASSSFGQADTQYF TGTGCCAGCAGTTCTTTTGGACAGGCAGATACGCAGTATTTT
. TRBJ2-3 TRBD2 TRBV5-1 CASSPLISGEAHTQYF TGCGCCAGCAGCCCCTTGATTAGCGGGGAGGCTCATACGCAGTATTTT
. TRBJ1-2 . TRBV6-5 CASIYGAGDYGYTF TGTGCCAGCATCTACGGGGCAGGGGACTATGGCTACACCTTC
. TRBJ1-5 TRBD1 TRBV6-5 CASSSTGGGQPQHF TGTGCCAGCAGTTCGACAGGGGGAGGACAGCCCCAGCATTTT
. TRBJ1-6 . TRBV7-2 CASSPPQGLPLHF TGTGCCAGCAGCCCACCACAGGGTTTACCCCTCCACTTT
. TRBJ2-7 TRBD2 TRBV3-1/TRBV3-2 CASSQELTSGTNEQYF TGTGCCAGCAGCCAAGAGTTGACTAGCGGGACCAACGAGCAGTACTTC
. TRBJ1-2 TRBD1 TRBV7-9 CASSFVGQANRDYGYTF TGTGCCAGCAGCTTCGTAGGACAGGCGAATCGGGACTATGGCTACACCTTC
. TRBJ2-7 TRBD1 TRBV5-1 CASSTGTGAYEQYF TGCGCCAGCAGTACCGGGACAGGGGCCTACGAGCAGTACTTC
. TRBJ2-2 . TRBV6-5 CASSYPTGTYTGELFF TGTGCCAGCAGTTACCCAACCGGGACCTACACCGGGGAGCTGTTTTTT
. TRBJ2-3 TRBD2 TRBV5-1 CASSLGTSEGTDTQYF TGCGCCAGCAGCTTAGGGACTAGCGAAGGCACAGATACGCAGTATTTT
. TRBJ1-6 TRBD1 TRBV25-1 CASSSGTGDFPLHF TGTGCCAGCAGTTCCGGGACAGGGGACTTCCCCCTCCACTTT
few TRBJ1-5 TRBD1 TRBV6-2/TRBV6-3 CASSTAGQGTFFGNQPQHF TGTGCCAGCAGTACGGCGGGACAGGGAACCTTTTTTGGCAATCAGCCCCAGCATTTT
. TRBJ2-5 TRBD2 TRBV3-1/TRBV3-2 CASSQGVAAGGQGETQYF TGTGCCAGCAGCCAAGGAGTGGCAGCGGGGGGTCAGGGGGAGACCCAGTACTTC
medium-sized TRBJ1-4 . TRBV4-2 CASSQDRGANEKLFF TGTGCCAGCAGCCAAGATCGGGGGGCAAATGAAAAACTGTTTTTT
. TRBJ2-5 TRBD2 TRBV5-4 CASSLGLAGNQETQYF TGTGCCAGCAGCTTAGGACTAGCGGGGAACCAAGAGACCCAGTACTTC
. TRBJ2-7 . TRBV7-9 CASSSGQEGGYEQYF TGTGCCAGCAGCTCCGGACAGGAGGGTGGATACGAGCAGTACTTC
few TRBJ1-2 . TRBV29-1 CSVEQGSIYGYTF TGCAGCGTTGAGCAGGGGTCTATCTATGGCTACACCTTC
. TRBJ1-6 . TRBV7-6 CASSLIQGTGSETLHF TGTGCCAGCAGCCTGATACAGGGCACGGGGAGTGAGACCCTCCACTTT
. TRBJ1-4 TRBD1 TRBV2 CASREQGLPNEKLFF TGTGCCAGCAGGGAACAGGGGTTACCTAATGAAAAACTGTTTTTT
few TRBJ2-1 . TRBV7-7 CASSLGAYNEQFF TGTGCCAGCAGCTTAGGGGCATACAATGAGCAGTTCTTC
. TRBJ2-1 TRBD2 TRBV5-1 CASSFSGGAVSYNEQFF TGCGCCAGCAGCTTTAGCGGGGGGGCCGTGTCCTACAATGAGCAGTTCTTC
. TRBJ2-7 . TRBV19 CASSEARQSIYEQYF TGTGCCAGTAGTGAGGCTCGTCAGTCAATATACGAGCAGTACTTC
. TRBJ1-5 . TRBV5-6 CASSSGQWDQPQHF TGTGCCAGCAGCTCCGGACAGTGGGATCAGCCCCAGCATTTT
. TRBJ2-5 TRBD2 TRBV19 CATRQGGETQYF TGTGCCACCCGTCAGGGAGGGGAGACCCAGTACTTC
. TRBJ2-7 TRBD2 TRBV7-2 CASSHGASGRSTPYEQYF TGTGCCAGCAGCCACGGGGCTAGCGGGCGTTCTACCCCCTACGAGCAGTACTTC
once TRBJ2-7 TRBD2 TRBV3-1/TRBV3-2 CASSLGTSGVGVPPEQYF TGTGCCAGCAGCCTCGGGACTAGCGGGGTGGGTGTGCCTCCCGAGCAGTACTTC
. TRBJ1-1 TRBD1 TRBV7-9 CASSWGQANTEAFF TGTGCCAGCAGCTGGGGACAGGCGAACACTGAAGCTTTCTTT
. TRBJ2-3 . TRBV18 CASSPRDTSTDTQYF TGTGCCAGCTCACCCCGGGACACAAGCACAGATACGCAGTATTTT
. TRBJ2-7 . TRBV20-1 CSAQTGYEQYF TGCAGTGCTCAGACGGGATACGAGCAGTACTTC
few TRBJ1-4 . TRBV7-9 CASSRALELFF TGTGCCAGCAGCCGGGCTTTGGAACTGTTTTTT
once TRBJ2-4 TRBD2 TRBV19 CASSPQRDANIQYF TGTGCCAGTAGTCCCCAGCGGGACGCGAACATTCAGTACTTC
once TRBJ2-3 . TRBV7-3 CASSLSGSTDTQYF TGTGCCAGCAGCTTGAGCGGTAGCACAGATACGCAGTATTTT
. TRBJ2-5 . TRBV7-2 CASSSYGETQYF TGTGCCAGCAGCTCGTATGGAGAGACCCAGTACTTC
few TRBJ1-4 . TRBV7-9 CASSLGAGSNEKLFF TGTGCCAGCAGCTTAGGAGCCGGTAGTAATGAAAAACTGTTTTTT
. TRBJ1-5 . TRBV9 CASSVETPAGLYQPQHF TGTGCCAGCAGCGTAGAGACACCGGCGGGTCTATATCAGCCCCAGCATTTT
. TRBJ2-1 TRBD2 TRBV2 CASSELAGGPPFF TGTGCCAGCAGTGAACTAGCGGGGGGGCCCCCGTTCTTC
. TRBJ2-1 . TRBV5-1 CASSLGQIENEQFF TGCGCCAGCAGCTTGGGGCAGATTGAGAATGAGCAGTTCTTC
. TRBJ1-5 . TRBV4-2 CASSQDLGADGPQHF TGTGCCAGCAGCCAAGATTTGGGGGCTGATGGGCCCCAGCATTTT